A single sample gave rise to the 26 T cell receptor beta chains below, sequenced in a study of cytomegalovirus exposure and HLA in healthy donors. Primers for the PCR totalled 60 Vbeta and 13 Jbeta. Profiling relied on immunoSEQ multiplex PCR, and the TCRdb table lists in-frame clones only, not all of them. The data contain 130,000 to 150,000 clones, around 84% of them singletons. The source material was PBMCs. These receptors all come from a man between 40 and 49 years old in good health and CMV-seropositive.

The V call is TRBV7-2, the J call TRBJ2-6; TRBD1 aligns across 8 bases. Trimming took 5 bases from V and 1 from J; bases not matched to a gene: 13. This CDR3 is 19 amino acids long. From germline, CDR1 is SGHTA and CDR2 FQGNSA. CDR3 residues: CASSLRTGSVGSGANVLTF. CDR3 nucleotides: TGTGCCAGCAGCCTCAGGACAGGGTCAGTTGGTTCTGGGGCCAACGTCCTGACTTTC.

The V and J genes are TRBV2 and TRBJ1-5, with TRBD1 matching over 9 bases. Losses at the gene ends were 4 bases for V and 1 base for J; bases not matched to a gene: 8. This CDR3 region has 17 residues. Germline values: CDR1 SNHLY, CDR2 FYNNEI. CDR3 bases: TGTGCCAGCAGTGGGACAGGGGAGTGGAGGAGCAATCAGCCCCAGCATTTT. Amino acid sequence: CASSGTGEWRSNQPQHF.

The genes are TRBV4-2 and TRBJ1-5; 7 bases line up with TRBD1. The V segment lost 2 bases and the J segment 4 bases; nucleotides outside the gene matches: 2. Germline V lookup: CDR1 LGHNA, CDR2 YNFKEQ. This CDR3 has 14 amino acids. The CDR3 nucleotides read TGTGCCAGCAGCCAACCGGGACAGAATCAGCCCCAGCATTTT. Its translation: CASSQPGQNQPQHF.

The genes are TRBV9 and TRBJ2-3; 8 bases line up with TRBD2. V lost 3 bases, J lost 1 base, and 4 bases stayed unmatched. The CDR3 runs to 15 residues. From germline, CDR1 is SGDLS and CDR2 YYNGEE. CDR3 region: CASSAYGRGTDTQYF. In nucleotides, the CDR3 is TGTGCCAGCAGCGCTTACGGGAGGGGCACAGATACGCAGTATTTT.

Of note for this clone: Other nucleotide sequences in the sample specify the same CDR3. The rearrangement joins TRBV7-9 to TRBJ2-2, with 13 bases lining up with TRBD2. The CDR3 has 15 amino acids. Germline V CDR1 and CDR2: SEHNR, FQNEAQ (reference sequence). Germline trimming cut 5 bases from V and 5 bases from J; bases unmatched to any gene: 2. DNA for the CDR3: TGTGCCAGCAGCCTGGGACTAGCGGGGACCGGGGAGCTGTTTTTT. This translates into CASSLGLAGTGELFF.

This sequence joins TRBV5-1 and TRBJ2-1; D may be TRBD1 (5 bases). The CDR3 is 16 amino acids. Germline-derived CDR1 and CDR2 are SGHRS and YFSETQ. V lost 0 bases, J lost 5 bases, and 15 bases lay in between. CDR3 protein: CASSLDWTRFNNEQFF. As DNA, the CDR3 is TGCGCCAGCAGCTTGGATTGGACAAGGTTTAACAATGAGCAGTTCTTC. Looking up the rest from reference TRBV5-1 and TRBJ2-1 gives the full variable domain: KAGVTQTPRYLIKTRGQQVTLSCSPISGHRSVSWYQQTPGQGLQFLFEYFSETQRNKGNFPGRFSGRQFSNSRSEMNVSTLELGDSALYLCASSLDWTRFNNEQFFGPGTRLTVL.

This chain joins TRBV9 and TRBJ2-7; D perhaps matches TRBD2 (6 bases). CDR3 length equals 16 residues. Trimming removed 0 bases at V and 2 bases at J, with 15 bases between. Germline CDR1 SGDLS, CDR2 YYNGEE. CDR3: CASSVVEASVAYEQYF. CDR3 nucleotides: TGTGCCAGCAGCGTAGTGGAAGCTAGCGTAGCCTACGAGCAGTACTTC.

This clone was observed a handful of times. The chain is built from TRBV28 and TRBJ2-7; the D gene is possibly TRBD1 (6 bases). The CDR3 consists of 14 residues. Germline lookup yields CDR1 MDHEN and CDR2 SYDVKM. The V gene lost 4 bases and the J gene lost 2 bases, with 12 bases spanning the gap. CDR3: CASSSSGHPYEQYF. The CDR3 DNA reads TGTGCCAGCAGTTCCTCGGGACACCCCTACGAGCAGTACTTC. Together with reference TRBV28 and TRBJ2-7, the CDR3 gives the full variable domain: DVKVTQSSRYLVKRTGEKVFLECVQDMDHENMFWYRQDPGLGLRLIYFSYDVKMKEKGDIPEGYSVSREKKERFSLILESASTNQTSMYLCASSSSGHPYEQYFGPGTRLTVT.

The rearrangement uses TRBV9 and TRBJ2-5, with D possibly being TRBD2 (6 bases). The DNA matches TRBJ2-7 better at its end, which makes the J call doubtful. The CDR3 consists of 16 residues. The germline V gene encodes CDR1 SGDLS and CDR2 YYNGEE. The CDR3 coding sequence is TGTGCCAGCAGCGCTATGCCGGGACCCCGGGACTCCGAGCAGTACTTC. This translates into CASSAMPGPRDSEQYF.

The V call is TRBV19, the J call TRBJ2-7, with 7 bases aligning to TRBD1. Germline V gene lookup returns CDR1 LNHDA and CDR2 SQIVND (reference sequence). This CDR3 is 13 amino acids long. J gave up 6 bases and V 8 bases, and 10 bases lay outside the gene matches. The CDR3 sequence is CASGQQGSGEQYF. DNA of the CDR3: TGTGCCAGTGGCCAACAGGGGTCTGGCGAGCAGTACTTC.

The V gene is TRBV19, the J gene TRBJ1-5, with 8 positions matching TRBD1. CDR1 and CDR2 (germline): LNHDA, SQIVND (reference sequence). This CDR3 region has 14 residues. Unmatched junction bases numbered 6, after V lost 6 bases and J lost 5 bases. The chain's CDR3 is CASSLGQGDQPQHF. The CDR3 nucleotides are TGTGCCAGTAGCTTAGGACAGGGCGATCAGCCCCAGCATTTT. The full variable domain, rest sourced from reference TRBV19 and TRBJ1-5, is DGGITQSPKYLFRKEGQNVTLSCEQNLNHDAMYWYRQDPGQGLRLIYYSQIVNDFQKGDIAEGYSVSREKKESFPLTVTSAQKNPTAFYLCASSLGQGDQPQHFGDGTRLSIL.

V usage is TRBV29-1 and J usage is TRBJ2-2; 7 bases are a match to TRBD2. The CDR3 is 13 amino acids. Germline assignment: CDR1 SQVTM and CDR2 ANQGSEA. V trimming: 7 bases; J trimming: 2 bases; junction bases outside the gene matches: 4. CDR3 in DNA: TGCAGCGGGTGGACTAGTAACACCGGGGAGCTGTTTTTT. Residues: CSGWTSNTGELFF.

The chain has TRBV2 and TRBJ1-2; D is ambiguous. CDR3 length: 12 amino acids. The germline CDR1 and CDR2 sequences are SNHLY and FYNNEI. V was cut by 2 bases and J by 6 bases, with 7 bases left in between. The CDR3: CASSENGNGYTF. CDR3 nucleotide sequence: TGTGCCAGCAGTGAAAATGGCAATGGCTACACCTTC.

The chain joins TRBV4-2 to TRBJ2-5, with 12 positions matching TRBD2. Germline lookup yields CDR1 LGHNA and CDR2 YNFKEQ. V dropped 0 bases and J dropped 0; count of bases not matched to a gene: 8. The CDR3 spans 19 residues. The CDR3 here is CASSQDAFTSGRNQETQYF. For the CDR3, the DNA is TGTGCCAGCAGCCAAGATGCTTTTACTAGCGGGAGGAACCAAGAGACCCAGTACTTC.

This chain uses TRBV11-3 with TRBJ2-2; maybe TRBD1 (5 bases). With 5 bases removed from V and 0 bases from J, the gap between germline ends came to 16 bases. The CDR3 consists of 17 residues. Germline CDR1 reads SGHNT; CDR2 reads YENEEA. This CDR3 reads CASSRTGHETNTGELFF. The CDR3 DNA reads as TGTGCCAGCAGCAGAACAGGTCATGAAACGAACACCGGGGAGCTGTTTTTT.

The rearrangement uses TRBV11-3 and TRBJ2-1; D might be TRBD2 (6 bases). The germline V gene has CDR1 SGHNT and CDR2 YENEEA. V lost 0 bases to trimming and J lost 6 bases, with 12 bases between them. The CDR3 loop spans 15 amino acids. CDR3 residues: CASSLEGGTLNEQFF. The DNA for the CDR3 is TGTGCCAGCAGCTTAGAAGGCGGGACCCTCAATGAGCAGTTCTTC.

The genes are TRBV5-1 and TRBJ1-6; no clear D gene. V was trimmed by 4 bases and J by 1 base, leaving 9 bases between them. Germline V gene data show CDR1 as SGHRS and CDR2 as YFSETQ. The CDR3 totals 15 residues. CDR3 protein: CASSPETSYNSPLHF. The DNA of the CDR3 is TGCGCCAGCAGCCCGGAGACGTCCTATAATTCACCCCTCCACTTT.

The chain links TRBV19 to TRBJ1-1; no definite D call. Germline-derived CDR1 and CDR2 are LNHDA and SQIVND (reference sequence). Deletions cut 2 bases from V and 4 bases from J, with 8 bases between. The CDR3 totals 13 residues. The DNA for the CDR3 is TGTGCCAGTAGTATATTGCCAGTCACTGAAGCTTTCTTT. Its translation is CASSILPVTEAFF.

The chain carries TRBV5-1 and TRBJ2-1, with D uncertain. Trimming took 1 base from V and 8 from J, leaving 13 bases between them. CDR3 length: 14 residues. The germline gives CDR1 SGHRS, CDR2 YFSETQ. In DNA form, the CDR3 reads TGCGCCAGCAGCTTGCGCGGTGTTGTGGATGAGCAGTTCTTC. It specifies CASSLRGVVDEQFF.

The chain uses TRBV5-5 and TRBJ2-5; 10 bases agree with TRBD1. The assigned J gene may be wrong: the sequence end matches TRBJ2-7 better. From germline, CDR1 is SGHKS and CDR2 YYEKEE (reference sequence). This CDR3 has 14 amino acids. The CDR3 DNA reads as TGTGCCAGCAGCTTGGGGACAGGGGGCTACGAGCAGTACTTC. Translation gives CASSLGTGGYEQYF.

The genes are TRBV6-5 and TRBJ1-1, with a tentative D call TRBD1 (6 bases). The germline V and J ends were trimmed by 2 bases and 5 bases, with 12 bases remaining between them. This CDR3 comprises 14 residues. The germline V gene encodes CDR1 MNHEY and CDR2 SVGAGI. The CDR3, as DNA: TGTGCCAGCAGTTACCGAGGGGGTGAGACTGAAGCTTTCTTT. As protein: CASSYRGGETEAFF.

The chain recombines TRBV30 with TRBJ1-3; D is uncertain. CDR3 length equals 12 residues. With 3 bases removed from V and 1 base from J, the gap between germline ends came to 4 bases. The germline gives CDR1 GTSNPN, CDR2 SVGIG (reference sequence). CDR3 sequence: CAWRQSGNTIYF. The CDR3 bases are TGTGCCTGGAGGCAGTCTGGAAACACCATATATTTT.

CDR3 DNA: TGTGCCAGCAGCTCCGCGGGGACTGGGGCCAACGTCCTGACTTTC. Its protein is CASSSAGTGANVLTF. This chain connects TRBV7-9 to TRBJ2-6, with a tentative D call TRBD2 (6 bases). The V end lost 4 bases, the J end lost 2 bases, and 9 bases lay between the germline ends. The CDR3 loop spans 15 amino acids. Germline CDR1 and CDR2: SEHNR and FQNEAQ (reference sequence). The full variable domain, completed using reference TRBV7-9 and TRBJ2-6, is DTGVSQNPRHKITKRGQNVTFRCDPISEHNRLYWYRQTLGQGPEFLTYFQNEAQLEKSRLLSDRFSAERPKGSFSTLEIQRTEQGDSAMYLCASSSAGTGANVLTFGAGSRLTVL.

The genes are TRBV29-1 and TRBJ2-2, with a weak D call TRBD1 (5 bases). The CDR3 has 14 amino acids. Germline CDR1 is SQVTM and CDR2 is ANQGSEA. Trimming cost V 1 base and J 1 base, with 7 bases left between them. The CDR3 loop reads CSVEGTQNTGELFF. As DNA, the CDR3 is TGCAGCGTTGAAGGGACACAGAACACCGGGGAGCTGTTTTTT.

The chain carries TRBV5-6 and TRBJ2-5, with D unresolved. CDR1 is SGHDT and CDR2 is YYEEEE in the germline V gene. Deletions cut 0 bases from V and 3 bases from J, with 9 bases between. The CDR3 runs 14 residues. CDR3 sequence (DNA): TGTGCCAGCAGCTTGGCTTTTGCGGAAGAGACCCAGTACTTC. Encoded protein: CASSLAFAEETQYF.

Only a few counts were recorded for this clone. V gene TRBV5-1 combines with J gene TRBJ2-7; 7 bases fit TRBD1. Unmatched junction bases numbered 4, after V lost 2 bases and J lost 5 bases. CDR3 length equals 13 residues. The germline gives CDR1 SGHRS, CDR2 YFSETQ. The CDR3 here is CASSFTGDHEQYF. CDR3 sequence (DNA): TGCGCCAGCAGCTTCACAGGGGACCACGAGCAGTACTTC.